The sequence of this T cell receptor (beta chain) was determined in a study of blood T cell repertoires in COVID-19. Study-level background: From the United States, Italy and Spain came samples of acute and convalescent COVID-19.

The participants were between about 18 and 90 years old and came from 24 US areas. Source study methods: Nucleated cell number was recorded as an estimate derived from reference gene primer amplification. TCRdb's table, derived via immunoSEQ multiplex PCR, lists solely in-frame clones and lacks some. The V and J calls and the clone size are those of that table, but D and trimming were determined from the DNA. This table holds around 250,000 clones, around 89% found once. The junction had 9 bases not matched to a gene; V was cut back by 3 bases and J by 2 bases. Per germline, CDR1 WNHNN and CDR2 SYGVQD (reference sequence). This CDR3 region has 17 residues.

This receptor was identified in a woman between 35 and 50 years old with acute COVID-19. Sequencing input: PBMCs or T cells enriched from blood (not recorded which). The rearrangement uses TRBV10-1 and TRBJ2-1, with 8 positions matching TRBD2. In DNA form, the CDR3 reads TGCGCCAGCAGTGAATTACAAGCGGGAGTTACCTACAATGAGCAGTTCTTC. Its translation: CASSELQAGVTYNEQFF.